This T cell receptor (beta chain) was recovered during a study of T cell responses to AZD1222 COVID-19 vaccine. Study findings and constraints: Dominant at 160-218 and 743-854, vaccine-associated CD4 TCRs also spanned spike.

The CDR3 runs to 13 residues. V lost 3 bases and J lost 1, with 6 bases in between. Germline CDR1 SGHDN, CDR2 FVKESK. This table comes from immunoSEQ multiplex PCR, and its TCRdb copy is limited to in-frame clones, with some not included. There are approximately 82,000 clones in the sample; 90% occur only once, and roughly 5.2% lies in the top ten. Points on this clone: The antigen is unknown.

The chain links TRBV14 to TRBJ1-1; D is unclear. This TCR came from an adult in good health. Source: peripheral blood, taken on day 0 of AZD1222 vaccination. In DNA, the CDR3 is TGTGCCAGCAGCCAGCAATCGAACACTGAAGCTTTCTTT. Translated, it gives CASSQQSNTEAFF.